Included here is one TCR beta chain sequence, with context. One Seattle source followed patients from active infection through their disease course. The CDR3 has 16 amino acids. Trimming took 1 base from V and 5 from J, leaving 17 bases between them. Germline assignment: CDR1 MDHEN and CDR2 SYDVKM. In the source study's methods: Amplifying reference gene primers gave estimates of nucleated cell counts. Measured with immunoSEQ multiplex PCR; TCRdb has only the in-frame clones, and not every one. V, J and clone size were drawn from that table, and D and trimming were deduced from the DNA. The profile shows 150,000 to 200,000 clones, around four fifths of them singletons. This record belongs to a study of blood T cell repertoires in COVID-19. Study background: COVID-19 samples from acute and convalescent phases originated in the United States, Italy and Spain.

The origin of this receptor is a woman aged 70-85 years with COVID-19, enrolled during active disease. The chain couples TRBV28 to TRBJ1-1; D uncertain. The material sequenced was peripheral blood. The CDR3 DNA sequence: TGTGCCAGCAGTTTATCCCTAGGCACAATAAGGACTGAAGCTTTCTTT. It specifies CASSLSLGTIRTEAFF.